This is a list of T cell receptor beta chains from one sample in a study of CD8+CD57+ T cells in acquired aplastic anemia. In TCRdb, the reads were re-called with MiXCR into one record per CDR3 protein. The sample lists some 170,000 distinct CDR3 sequences, under 55% occurring once. The sample taken for sequencing was sorted CD4+, CD8+, or CD8+CD57+ T cells (not recorded which) from PBMCs. The receptors here all came from a human donor with aplastic anemia. Both conserved end residues are part of each CDR3. D genes are given only for firm matches. A clone size is listed for some rows: how often the clone was seen (once, few, many), or a class if it is expanded.

size: many; J: TRBJ1-6; D: -; V: TRBV6-1; DNA: TGTGCCAGCAACGAGGGCCTTTGGGATTCACCCCTCCACTTT; CDR3: CASNEGLWDSPLHF
size: -; J: TRBJ1-4; D: -; V: TRBV5-1; DNA: TGCGCCAGCAGCAGCGCGGGGCCCAGGGGCGAAAAACTGTTTTTT; CDR3: CASSSAGPRGEKLFF
size: many; J: TRBJ1-6; D: TRBD1; V: TRBV7-3; DNA: TGTGCCAGCAGTTTAACAGGGGGTTCACCCCTCCACTTT; CDR3: CASSLTGGSPLHF
size: -; J: TRBJ1-1; D: -; V: TRBV6-2/TRBV6-3; DNA: TGTGCCAGCAGTTACTCGATGGTCTTGGCCCCTCCGAACACTGAAGCTTTCTTT; CDR3: CASSYSMVLAPPNTEAFF
size: -; J: TRBJ2-3; D: TRBD1; V: TRBV10-3; DNA: TGTGCCATCAGAGGACAGGGGGAAGATACGCAGTATTTT; CDR3: CAIRGQGEDTQYF
size: many; J: TRBJ2-5; D: -; V: TRBV5-1; DNA: TGCGCCAGCAGCTTGGAAGGGGTCGAGACCCAGTACTTC; CDR3: CASSLEGVETQYF
size: many; J: TRBJ2-1; D: TRBD1; V: TRBV7-7; DNA: TGTGCTAGCAGCTTAGGTACAGGGGGTTTCAATGAGCAGTTCTTC; CDR3: CASSLGTGGFNEQFF
size: -; J: TRBJ2-5; D: TRBD2; V: TRBV7-9; DNA: TGTGCCAGCTTAAGCGGGGGGGCCGGGGAGACCCAGTACTTC; CDR3: CASLSGGAGETQYF
size: many; J: TRBJ1-1; D: -; V: TRBV7-8; DNA: TGTGCCAGCAGCTTAGGAACACGGACTGAAGCTTTCTTT; CDR3: CASSLGTRTEAFF
size: once; J: TRBJ1-2; D: -; V: TRBV24-1; DNA: TGTGCCACCAGTGACTGGACAACTAACTATGGCTACACCTTC; CDR3: CATSDWTTNYGYTF
size: -; J: TRBJ1-2; D: -; V: TRBV19; DNA: TGTGCCAGTAGTATGGGCAGGGAGACTAACTATGGCTACACCTTC; CDR3: CASSMGRETNYGYTF
size: many; J: TRBJ1-2; D: -; V: TRBV4-1; DNA: TGCGCCAGCAGCCAAGCCTCAACAGGTTCGGGGTATGGCTACACCTTC; CDR3: CASSQASTGSGYGYTF
size: -; J: TRBJ2-3; D: -; V: TRBV9; DNA: TGTGCCAGCAGCGTTCTAGGAGATACGCAGTATTTT; CDR3: CASSVLGDTQYF
size: many; J: TRBJ2-5; D: TRBD2; V: TRBV2; DNA: TGTGCCAGAGCGGGGGCGCGGAAAGAGACCCAGTACTTC; CDR3: CARAGARKETQYF
size: -; J: TRBJ2-5; D: -; V: TRBV15; DNA: TGTGCCACCAGCATCCAAGGGGGGGGTGTACTCGGGGAGACCCAGTACTTC; CDR3: CATSIQGGGVLGETQYF
size: -; J: TRBJ2-7; D: TRBD1; V: TRBV19; DNA: TGTGCCAGTATAGGGACAGAGAGTTACGAGCAGTACTTC; CDR3: CASIGTESYEQYF
size: many; J: TRBJ1-1; D: -; V: TRBV4-3; DNA: TGCGCCAGCAGCAACCCGACAGGCCGCTACACTGAAGCTTTCTTT; CDR3: CASSNPTGRYTEAFF
size: -; J: TRBJ2-7; D: -; V: TRBV5-4; DNA: TGTGCCAGCAGCTTAGAAGGGGGGCTCTACGGGCAGTACTTC; CDR3: CASSLEGGLYGQYF
size: -; J: TRBJ2-7; D: TRBD1; V: TRBV7-9; DNA: TGTGCCAGCAGCACCACAGGGGCCCCCTCCTACGAGCAGTACTTC; CDR3: CASSTTGAPSYEQYF
size: many; J: TRBJ2-6; D: -; V: TRBV19; DNA: TGTGCCAGTAGTATTAAGGCAGGTTTCCTCTCTGGGGCCAACGTCCTGACTTTC; CDR3: CASSIKAGFLSGANVLTF
size: -; J: TRBJ1-3; D: TRBD1; V: TRBV2; DNA: TGTGCCAGAACGACAGGGAACTCTGGAAACACCATATATTTT; CDR3: CARTTGNSGNTIYF
size: few; J: TRBJ2-3; D: TRBD2; V: TRBV29-1; DNA: TGCAGCGTTGAGCCTAGCGGGGGGAAGAATACAGATACGCAGTATTTT; CDR3: CSVEPSGGKNTDTQYF
size: many; J: TRBJ2-5; D: -; V: TRBV4-1; DNA: TGCGCCAGCAGCCAAACGAGAGTTTCCCAAGAGACCCAGTACTTC; CDR3: CASSQTRVSQETQYF
size: -; J: TRBJ2-5; D: -; V: TRBV29-1; DNA: TGCAGCGTGAAGGATGCCGGGGAGACCCAGTACTTC; CDR3: CSVKDAGETQYF
size: -; J: TRBJ1-6; D: TRBD1; V: TRBV9; DNA: TGTGCCAGCAGCGTCGGGACAGGGACTTGGAATTCACCCCTCCACTTT; CDR3: CASSVGTGTWNSPLHF
size: few; J: TRBJ2-5; D: TRBD1; V: TRBV10-3; DNA: TGTGCCATCAGGACCGGGACAGGGATGGGGTACTTC; CDR3: CAIRTGTGMGYF
size: few; J: TRBJ1-3; D: TRBD1; V: TRBV2; DNA: TGTGCCAGCAGTTTGCAACAGGGGAGCTCTGGAAACACCATATATTTT; CDR3: CASSLQQGSSGNTIYF
size: -; J: TRBJ1-2; D: -; V: TRBV9; DNA: TGTGCCAGCAGTTTGGACGTGGGAGGCTACACCTTC; CDR3: CASSLDVGGYTF
size: -; J: TRBJ2-3; D: TRBD1; V: TRBV11-1; DNA: TGTGCCAGCAGTTCCGGGACAGGGGCGAGCACAGATACGCAGTATTTT; CDR3: CASSSGTGASTDTQYF
size: many; J: TRBJ2-5; D: TRBD2; V: TRBV5-1; DNA: TGCGCCAGCATCCCCGGGACTAGCGGGGGGCCGGTTGAGTTC; CDR3: CASIPGTSGGPVEF